A selection of T cell receptor beta chains follows, all from one sample in a study of blood T cell repertoires in COVID-19. Profiling relied on immunoSEQ multiplex PCR, and the TCRdb table lists in-frame clones only, not all of them. In the table there are a few hundred thousand clones, approximately 90% of which are singletons. What was sequenced was peripheral blood. The receptors stem from a woman aged 45-65 years with COVID-19, enrolled during active disease. Both conserved end residues are part of each CDR3.

TRBJ2-5 TRBV10-1 CASSLWSREGAEETQYF
TRBJ2-7 TRBV14 CASSHLREYEQYF
TRBJ1-6 TRBV6-5 CASSYSGTGRYSPLHF
TRBJ2-3 TRBV16 CASSPFSGRPDTQYF
TRBJ2-2 TRBV7-8 CASSSDGQPTGELFF
TRBJ2-1 TRBV3-1/TRBV3-2 CASSQRSGTFYNEQFF
TRBJ1-5 TRBV19 CASSMRRRQGEPQHF
TRBJ2-4 TRBV7-8 CASSLRLAGGRQYF
TRBJ1-1 TRBV19 CATQTRGLNTEAFF
TRBJ2-3 TRBV3-1/TRBV3-2 CASSPIGSSTDTQYF
TRBJ2-7 TRBV30 CAWTLSRDRGHEQYF
TRBJ1-4 TRBV30 CAWSAGGEKLFF
TRBJ2-1 TRBV18 CASSPTGPDEQFF
TRBJ1-5 TRBV3-1/TRBV3-2 CASADSLGQPQHF
TRBJ1-6 TRBV30 CAWVLQGGNSPLHF
TRBJ2-3 TRBV4-2 CASTSGLSTDTQYF
TRBJ1-2 TRBV5-6 CASRRQGLGGYTF
TRBJ2-1 TRBV7-2 CASSLGGTSNEQFF
TRBJ2-3 TRBV6-5 CASSYSSGRDTQYF
TRBJ2-1 TRBV5-4 CASRRTSGAPYNEQFF
TRBJ2-5 TRBV7-9 CASSFSDYRSETQYF
TRBJ1-1 TRBV19 CASNAGTAGTEAFF
TRBJ2-5 TRBV7-2 CASSLDGARGLRETQYF
TRBJ1-5 TRBV19 CASSSAKPRDIHQPQHF
TRBJ2-5 TRBV7-9 CASSLMTDSATQYF
TRBJ1-5 TRBV4-1 CASSQATGGRNQPQHF
TRBJ2-5 TRBV7-9 CASSYAGGLQETQYF
TRBJ2-6 TRBV30 CAWRWGQGANVLTF
TRBJ2-7 TRBV4-1 CASSQEVAGDYEQYF
TRBJ1-5 TRBV6-1 CASSEATGNQPQHF
TRBJ2-3 TRBV24-1 CATSGGDGTDTQYF
TRBJ2-2 TRBV5-4 CASSLSSGRGGELFF
TRBJ2-1 TRBV19 CASSIDGTSGSGWFF
TRBJ1-4 TRBV18 CASSPSGGGEKLFF
TRBJ2-7 TRBV29-1 CSVIRDRVYEQYF
TRBJ2-7 TRBV6-6 CASSHRGQGFYEQYF
TRBJ1-4 TRBV5-6 CASSLPSPNEKLFF
TRBJ1-5 TRBV15 CATSRGDTGIQPQHF
TRBJ1-5 TRBV27 CASSSRDRVANQPQHF
TRBJ1-5 TRBV5-5 CASSLMGRADQPQHF
TRBJ2-5 TRBV11-2 CASSPGVTSGIGEETQYF
TRBJ2-1 TRBV14 CASSPSSGRLDEQFF
TRBJ2-5 TRBV9 CASKAQGAGETQYF
TRBJ2-7 TRBV4-3 CASSRGTGGRSEQYF
TRBJ2-7 TRBV30 CAWSSGRGYEQYF
TRBJ1-3 TRBV5-1 CASSPQVSGNTIYF
TRBJ1-1 TRBV2 CASSSGLHKGAEAFF
TRBJ2-7 TRBV6-5 CASTRTGTSYEQYF